Shown below are 26 T cell receptor beta chains from a single sample sequenced in a study of shared clonotypes between healthy human individuals. Data came from immunoSEQ multiplex PCR; TCRdb stores just in-frame clones and leaves some out. The table includes under 650,000 clones, about 96% detected once. Sequencing used naive CD4+ T cells sorted from blood. Subset here: CD45RA+ positively selected. The receptor source for this set is a woman in her 30s in good health.

The chain employs TRBV7-9 and TRBJ2-7, with TRBD2 matching over 14 bases. V shed 3 bases and J 4 bases; nucleotides not matched to a gene: 11. Germline V gene data show CDR1 as SEHNR and CDR2 as FQNEAQ (reference sequence). This CDR3 is 18 amino acids long. The CDR3 region has the DNA TGTGCCAGCAGCTTCAGTATGGGACTAGCGGGAGAGTCTTACGAGCAGTACTTC. Translation gives CASSFSMGLAGESYEQYF.

The chain couples TRBV2 to TRBJ2-1; possibly TRBD2 for D (6 bases). Trimming removed 6 bases at V and 3 bases at J, with 18 bases between. This CDR3 is built from 16 residues. Germline V CDR1 and CDR2: SNHLY, FYNNEI. CDR3 in amino acids: CASSPGSQSVYNEQFF. In DNA form, the CDR3 reads TGTGCCAGCAGCCCCGGGAGCCAATCTGTCTACAATGAGCAGTTCTTC.

The rearrangement joins TRBV11-3 to TRBJ2-1; D unclear. Germline CDR1 is SGHNT and CDR2 is YENEEA. V was shortened by 4 bases and J by 1 base, with 11 bases between the two germline ends. This CDR3 is 15 amino acids long. CDR3 sequence reads: CASSSRVVSYNEQFF. The CDR3 region has the DNA TGTGCCAGCAGCTCTAGGGTTGTGTCCTACAATGAGCAGTTCTTC. Filled out from reference TRBV11-3 and TRBJ2-1, the complete variable domain reads EAGVVQSPRYKIIEKKQPVAFWCNPISGHNTLYWYLQNLGQGPELLIRYENEEAVDDSQLPKDRFSAERLKGVDSTLKIQPAELGDSAVYLCASSSRVVSYNEQFFGPGTRLTVL.

This clone has just one count. The chain has TRBV5-1 and TRBJ1-2; 7 bases align to TRBD1. Unmatched junction bases numbered 16, after V lost 1 base and J lost 7 bases. CDR3 length: 17 residues. CDR1 and CDR2 from the germline V gene are SGHRS and YFSETQ. The CDR3 loop reads CASSLTPLDTGEGGYTF. The CDR3 DNA follows: TGCGCCAGCAGCTTGACCCCGCTGGATACAGGGGAGGGTGGCTACACCTTC.

The chain combines TRBV19 with TRBJ2-5; 11 bases align to TRBD2. CDR3 length equals 15 residues. Germline CDR1 LNHDA, CDR2 SQIVND (reference sequence). V dropped 4 bases and J dropped 4; count of bases not matched to a gene: 5. CDR3 nucleotides: TGTGCCAGTAGTACCCGGCTAGCGGGAGGAGAGACCCAGTACTTC. The encoded protein is CASSTRLAGGETQYF.

The chain uses TRBV19 and TRBJ1-5; D remains ambiguous. V was shortened by 7 bases and J by 2 bases, with 15 bases between the two germline ends. Germline lookup yields CDR1 LNHDA and CDR2 SQIVND (reference sequence). The CDR3 has 15 amino acids. CDR3: CASKNQAPGNQPQHF. CDR3 bases: TGTGCCAGTAAGAACCAGGCTCCGGGCAATCAGCCCCAGCATTTT.

The CDR3 is CASSFTPGQGLGEQFF. DNA for the CDR3: TGCGCCAGCAGCTTTACCCCGGGACAGGGACTTGGTGAGCAGTTCTTC. The rearrangement joins TRBV5-1 to TRBJ2-1, with 9 bases fitting TRBD1. CDR3 size: 16 residues. Germline V gene sequence: CDR1 SGHRS, CDR2 YFSETQ. V shed 2 bases and J 9 bases; nucleotides not matched to a gene: 12.

For this clone: The sample contains more than one DNA sequence encoding this CDR3. This chain uses TRBV4-1 with TRBJ2-7, with 11 nucleotides matching TRBD2. There are 15 residues in the CDR3. The junction had 3 bases not matched to a gene; V was cut back by 2 bases and J by 3 bases. From germline, CDR1 is MGHRA and CDR2 YSYEKL. The CDR3 sequence is CASSQPTSGSYEQYF. Written as DNA, the CDR3 is TGCGCCAGCAGCCAACCCACTAGCGGGAGCTACGAGCAGTACTTC.

The V and J genes are TRBV2 and TRBJ2-3; 8 bases map to TRBD1. CDR1 is SNHLY and CDR2 is FYNNEI in the germline V gene. The CDR3 loop spans 15 amino acids. Trimming removed 6 bases from V and 4 bases from J; junction bases left unmatched: 9. The DNA of the CDR3 is TGTGCCAGCAGGGTACAGGGGGGACAAGCAGATACGCAGTATTTT. This translates into CASRVQGGQADTQYF. Combining the CDR3 with reference TRBV2 and TRBJ2-3 gives the whole variable domain EPEVTQTPSHQVTQMGQEVILRCVPISNHLYFYWYRQILGQKVEFLVSFYNNEISEKSEIFDDQFSVERPDGSNFTLKIRSTKLEDSAMYFCASRVQGGQADTQYFGPGTRLTVL.

The J gene is TRBJ2-1, the V gene TRBV4-1; D unclear. Germline V gene lookup returns CDR1 MGHRA and CDR2 YSYEKL. V lost 2 bases and J lost 7, with 12 bases in between. This CDR3 is built from 14 residues. The CDR3 DNA sequence: TGCGCCAGCAGCCAACCCCTGAGTTCTAATGAGCAGTTCTTC. This translates into CASSQPLSSNEQFF.

The rearrangement links TRBV13 to TRBJ2-3; D possibly corresponds to TRBD2 (5 bases). The germline V and J ends were trimmed by 3 bases and 4 bases, with 8 bases remaining between them. The CDR3 is 13 residues long. The germline CDR1 and CDR2 sequences are PRHDT and FYEKMQ (reference sequence). CDR3 sequence: CASSFGKSDTQYF. DNA of the CDR3: TGTGCCAGCAGCTTCGGGAAGTCAGATACGCAGTATTTT.

The CDR3 sequence is CASSPEPVNSPLHF. As DNA, the CDR3 is TGTGCCAGCAGTCCTGAGCCCGTTAATTCACCCCTCCACTTT. This rearrangement joins TRBV9 to TRBJ1-6; unclear D gene. Between the trimmed V and J ends, which lost 5 bases and 6 bases, there was a span of 12 bases. CDR1 and CDR2 from the germline V gene are SGDLS and YYNGEE. The CDR3 is made up of 14 amino acids. Filled out from reference TRBV9 and TRBJ1-6, the complete variable domain reads DSGVTQTPKHLITATGQRVTLRCSPRSGDLSVYWYQQSLDQGLQFLIQYYNGEERAKGNILERFSAQQFPDLHSELNLSSLELGDSALYFCASSPEPVNSPLHFGNGTRLTVT.

The V and J genes are TRBV7-6 and TRBJ2-5, with 8 bases lining up with TRBD1. The J call may be in error: the DNA end matches TRBJ2-7 better. Germline V lookup: CDR1 SGHVS, CDR2 FNYEAQ. This CDR3 spans 14 amino acids. The CDR3 coding sequence is TGTGCCAGCAGCTCCCGGACAGGGTACGACGAGCAGTACTTC. Translated: CASSSRTGYDEQYF.

The chain uses TRBV18 and TRBJ1-1; no definite D call. Germline loops: CDR1 KGHSH, CDR2 LQKENI. There are 15 residues in the CDR3. V lost 0 bases to trimming and J lost 1 base, with 9 bases between them. The CDR3 sequence: CASSPPGYPNTEAFF. CDR3 nucleotides: TGTGCCAGCTCACCACCGGGCTACCCGAACACTGAAGCTTTCTTT.

This sequence joins TRBV15 and TRBJ1-5; D possibly corresponds to TRBD1 (5 bases). CDR1 is LNHNV, CDR2 YYDKDF, per germline (reference sequence). Trimming took off 1 base at V and 10 bases at J, with 17 bases between the two ends. The CDR3 consists of 15 residues. The CDR3 nucleotides read TGTGCCACCAGCAGAGGAACCGGGACGGCGGGACCCCAGCATTTT. Protein product: CATSRGTGTAGPQHF.

This chain connects TRBV28 to TRBJ1-1; 12 bases align to TRBD1. The germline V gene encodes CDR1 MDHEN and CDR2 SYDVKM. The CDR3 extends over 16 amino acids. V was pared by 2 bases and J by 2 bases, with 3 bases of the junction left unmatched. The CDR3 region has the DNA TGTGCCAGCAGTTTAGGTGGGACAGGGGGCAACACTGAAGCTTTCTTT. It encodes CASSLGGTGGNTEAFF.

The gene calls are TRBV4-2 and TRBJ1-5; the D is unclear. The CDR3 sequence is 13 residues long. V was trimmed by 5 bases and J by 4 bases, leaving 9 bases between them. Germline V gene sequence: CDR1 LGHNA, CDR2 YNFKEQ. The CDR3, as DNA: TGTGCCAGCAGCACGGACGGGAATCAGCCCCAGCATTTT. Translation: CASSTDGNQPQHF.

This chain links TRBV10-3 with TRBJ2-5, with unresolved D. Germline V gene data show CDR1 as ENHRY and CDR2 as SYGVKD. The CDR3 runs to 13 residues. Trimming removed 4 bases from V and 4 bases from J, with 10 bases in between. CDR3 residues: CAISVRVGETQYF. Written as DNA, the CDR3 is TGTGCCATCAGTGTAAGAGTTGGAGAGACCCAGTACTTC.

The chain employs TRBV6-5 and TRBJ1-2; D not certain. Germline lookup yields CDR1 MNHEY and CDR2 SVGAGI. This CDR3 region has 11 residues. V gave up 9 bases and J gave up 4 bases, with 9 bases separating them. DNA for the CDR3: TGTGCCAGTATGGGTGGCTATGGCTACACCTTC. Its protein product is CASMGGYGYTF.

This rearrangement joins TRBV15 to TRBJ1-5; D not certain. The CDR3 length is 14 residues. V lost 0 bases and J lost 4, with 7 bases in between. The germline V gene encodes CDR1 LNHNV and CDR2 YYDKDF (reference sequence). DNA of the CDR3: TGTGCCACCAGCAGAGATCGGACGAATCAGCCCCAGCATTTT. Amino acids: CATSRDRTNQPQHF.

The genes are TRBV5-1 and TRBJ2-3; 7 bases map to TRBD1. CDR3 length: 16 residues. Per germline, CDR1 SGHRS and CDR2 YFSETQ. J gave up 3 bases and V 4 bases, and 11 bases lay outside the gene matches. The CDR3 sequence is CASSLQTGLVTDTQYF. The CDR3 DNA reads TGCGCCAGCAGCCTCCAGACAGGGTTGGTAACAGATACGCAGTATTTT.

The chain carries TRBV6-1 and TRBJ2-2, with 9 bases matching TRBD1. Germline V gives CDR1 MNHNS, CDR2 SASEGT. CDR3 length: 14 residues. The trim removed 5 bases at V and 3 bases at J, leaving 1 base unmatched. CDR3 residues: CASSTGGYTGELFF. The CDR3 coding sequence is TGTGCCAGCAGTACAGGGGGCTACACCGGGGAGCTGTTTTTT.

The chain combines TRBV7-8 with TRBJ1-1; D unresolved. The CDR3 runs 14 residues. Deletions cut 3 bases from V and 3 bases from J, with 11 bases between. Germline loops: CDR1 SGHVS, CDR2 FQNEAQ. CDR3 nucleotide sequence: TGTGCCAGCAGCTTTTCAGGATCGCACACTGAAGCTTTCTTT. It yields the protein CASSFSGSHTEAFF.

The chain combines TRBV7-3 with TRBJ2-7; TRBD2 matches at 8 bases. V dropped 2 bases and J dropped 3; count of bases not matched to a gene: 3. Germline assignment: CDR1 SGHTA and CDR2 FQGTGA. This CDR3 has 14 residues. The DNA of the CDR3 is TGTGCCAGCAGCTTAGCGGGAGGAGGCTACGAGCAGTACTTC. It yields the protein CASSLAGGGYEQYF.

The genes are TRBV27 and TRBJ2-7; weak D call: TRBD2 (5 bases). From germline, CDR1 is MNHEY and CDR2 SMNVEV (reference sequence). There are 15 residues in the CDR3. Between the trimmed V and J ends, which lost 6 bases and 0 bases, there was a span of 15 bases. In DNA, the CDR3 is TGTGCCAGCAGCCGCAGCGCGGGCGGCTCCTACGAGCAGTACTTC. Translated, it gives CASSRSAGGSYEQYF.

The V call is TRBV7-2, the J call TRBJ2-5; 13 positions match TRBD2. The germline gives CDR1 SGHTA, CDR2 FQGNSA. Trimming cost V 6 bases and J 5 bases; bases outside gene matches: 6. This CDR3 spans 15 amino acids. The CDR3 nucleotides are TGTGCCAGCAGACGACTAGCGGGAGGAAGCGAGACCCAGTACTTC. Translating gives CASRRLAGGSETQYF.